The 24 T cell receptor beta chains below were found in one sample sequenced in a study of CD8+ T cells in alopecia areata. Investigators isolated RNA and reverse transcribed it into cDNA to act as the sequencing template. Some clones are missing from TCRdb's copy, which holds only in-frame ones; the method was immunoSEQ multiplex PCR. Observed in the sample are about 2,700 clones, none of them singletons. What was sequenced was lesional skin. All receptors come from a C3H/HeJ mouse with alopecia areata. The mouse line has the MHC haplotype H2-k.

This clone showed up many times. Gene names are mouse gene names. The sequenced fragment ends 4 residues before the CDR3 boundary, so the rest is inferred from the germline J gene. This chain links TRBV16 with TRBJ1-1; TRBD1 aligns across 9 bases. The germline V gene has CDR1 SGHSA and CDR2 FRNQAP. The CDR3 loop spans 16 amino acids. Trimming cost V 1 base and J 3 bases; bases outside gene matches: 6. This chain's CDR3 is CASSLVQGARDTEVFF. CDR3 DNA (partial): TGTGCAAGCAGCTTAGTACAGGGGGCGCGGGACACA.

This clone was detected ten times or more. Gene names denote mouse genes. The read is 4 residues too short to cover the CDR3 end, so that end is filled in from the germline J gene. The chain has TRBV19 and TRBJ2-3; TRBD1 is a possible D gene (6 bases). The CDR3 length is 13 residues. Germline values: CDR1 FNHDT, CDR2 SITEND (reference sequence). V gave up 6 bases and J gave up 0 bases, with 8 bases separating them. The DNA read from the CDR3 is TGTGCCAGCAAGGGGGACAGTGCAGAA. Its translation is CASKGDSAE. The entire CDR3 sequence reads CASKGDSAETLYF.

This clone was observed many times. Gene labels here are mouse ones. This chain's CDR3 is CAWSLRDWGYEQYF. The DNA read from the CDR3 is TGTGCCTGGAGCCTTCGGGACTGGGGCTAT. This chain links TRBV31 with TRBJ2-7; TRBD2 agrees at 10 bases. Coverage ceases 4 residues before the CDR3 finishes, and the germline J gene fills in the end. The germline V gene encodes CDR1 GKSSPN and CDR2 SITVG. The CDR3 has 14 residues. The trim removed 3 bases at V and 3 bases at J, leaving 5 bases unmatched.

This clone was found many times. Gene labels here are mouse ones. The CDR3 end lies 4 residues beyond the end of the read and is filled in from the germline J gene. The rearrangement joins TRBV13-2 to TRBJ2-4, with 8 bases identical to TRBD2. The trim removed 0 bases at V and 0 bases at J, leaving 6 bases unmatched. The CDR3 contains 17 residues. Germline values: CDR1 NNHNN, CDR2 SYGAGS (reference sequence). The sequenced CDR3 bases are TGTGCCAGCGGTGATGCCCTGGGGGGCCCTAGTCAAAAC. Its protein is CASGDALGGPSQN. The entire CDR3 protein is CASGDALGGPSQNTLYF.

This clone has a count of ten or more. Each gene name is a mouse one. The read halts 4 residues ahead of the CDR3 end, with the missing end drawn from the germline J gene. This rearrangement joins TRBV13-3 to TRBJ2-5, with TRBD2 matching over 9 bases. The CDR3 covers 15 residues. Per germline, CDR1 NNHDY and CDR2 SYVADS. V lost 2 bases and J lost 3; bases outside the gene matches: 4. The covered CDR3 bases are TGTGCCAGCAGTGAGAACTGGGGGGAGCAAGAC. This codes for CASSENWGEQD. The entire CDR3 protein is CASSENWGEQDTQYF.

This clone has at least ten counts. Gene names are mouse gene names. The read ends 4 residues early relative to the CDR3; the germline J gene fills the gap. The V and J genes are TRBV5 and TRBJ2-1, with TRBD2 matching over 10 bases. The CDR3 spans 16 residues. Trimming took 4 bases from V and 1 from J; bases not matched to a gene: 4. Germline CDR1 reads LGHNA; CDR2 reads YNLKQL (reference sequence). The sequenced part of the CDR3 DNA is TGTGCCAGCAGCCCTGCTGGGGGGGCGAACTATGCT. It yields the protein CASSPAGGANYA. The whole CDR3 sequence reads CASSPAGGANYAEQFF.

At least ten counts were recorded for this clone. At residue 12, the DNA translation does not agree with TCRdb's protein; the protein displayed here is the one encoded by the DNA. Genes here carry mouse names. Read sequence stops 3 residues before the CDR3 end, and the germline J gene provides the missing end. The J gene is TRBJ1-3, the V gene TRBV31; 8 bases map to TRBD1. CDR1 and CDR2 from the germline V gene are GKSSPN and SITVG. The ends lost 3 bases at V and 0 bases at J; junction bases unmatched: 4. The CDR3 length is 15 residues. The CDR3 reads CAWRDRENSGNTLYF. CDR3 DNA (partial): TGTGCCTGGAGGGACAGGGAAAATTCTGGAAATACG.

The sample holds many counts of this clone. Gene labels here are mouse ones. Read coverage stops 4 residues before the CDR3 terminus; the germline J gene supplies the remainder. The gene calls are TRBV5 and TRBJ2-7, with 8 bases lining up with TRBD2. V shed 0 bases, J shed 0 bases, and the junction held 4 bases outside the gene matches. This CDR3 contains 16 residues. The germline CDR1 and CDR2 sequences are LGHNA and YNLKQL (reference sequence). Incomplete CDR3 DNA: TGTGCCAGCAGCCAAGAGATGGGGGGGAGCTCCTAT. Translating gives CASSQEMGGSSY. The CDR3 reads in full as CASSQEMGGSSYEQYF.

This clone was detected many times. Any gene name here is a mouse gene name. The read terminates 4 residues ahead of where the CDR3 ends, so the germline J gene completes it. The chain recombines TRBV16 with TRBJ2-4, with TRBD2 matching over 10 bases. CDR1 is SGHSA, CDR2 FRNQAP, per germline. The ends lost 0 bases at V and 0 bases at J; junction bases unmatched: 6. The CDR3 extends over 18 amino acids. CDR3: CASSLEGDWGSSQNTLYF. The sequenced CDR3 bases are TGTGCAAGCAGCTTAGAGGGGGACTGGGGTTCTAGTCAAAAC.

This clone was found a few times. At residue 12, the translated DNA and the protein in TCRdb do not agree; the protein given here is derived from the DNA. Gene labels here are mouse ones. The read stops 3 residues short of the end of the CDR3; the missing end is completed from the germline J gene. The V call is TRBV20, the J call TRBJ1-6, with 7 bases matching TRBD1. TRBJ1-6 qualifies as an ORF whose function is uncertain. V was pared by 2 bases and J by 2 bases, with 3 bases of the junction left unmatched. The germline CDR1 and CDR2 sequences are GFQATS and STVNSAI. This CDR3 is built from 15 residues. The sequenced CDR3 bases are TGTGGTGCTAGGAGTGACAGGGCCTATAATTCGCCC. It codes for CGARSDRAYNSP. The full CDR3 protein is CGARSDRAYNSPLYF.

This clone has at least ten counts. The genes and germline here are from mouse. The read ends 4 residues shy of where the CDR3 ends; the end is completed using the germline J gene. The chain joins TRBV19 to TRBJ2-1, with TRBD1 identical over 7 bases. Germline CDR1 FNHDT, CDR2 SITEND (reference sequence). Losses at the gene ends were 4 bases for V and 3 bases for J; bases not matched to a gene: 1. This CDR3 is 13 amino acids long. The CDR3 loop is CASSRDSYAEQFF. The sequenced CDR3 bases are TGTGCCAGCAGTCGGGACAGCTATGCT.

This clone was counted a few times. This probably arose from a read error, given a far larger clone one base away. Here the gene names and germline are mouse. Read data end 4 residues before the CDR3 end; the end is taken from the germline J gene. V usage is TRBV13-3 and J usage is TRBJ1-4, with D possibly matching TRBD1 (6 bases). Germline V gives CDR1 NNHDY, CDR2 SYVADS. The CDR3 loop spans 14 amino acids. CDR3 DNA (partial): TGTGCCAGCAGTGGGGACATGGACGTCGAA. Protein product: CASSGDMDVE. The full-length CDR3 reads as CASSGDMDVERLFF.

This clone has a count of ten or more. The listed genes are named as in mouse. From the germline J gene comes the end of the CDR3, since the read stops 4 residues before it. The chain recombines TRBV13-2 with TRBJ2-7; 10 bases are a match to TRBD2. The CDR3 contains 15 residues. CDR1 is NNHNN, CDR2 SYGAGS, per germline (reference sequence). The CDR3 is CASGDDNWGGDEQYF. The sequenced CDR3 bases are TGTGCCAGCGGTGATGATAACTGGGGGGGGGAT.

The sample holds many counts of this clone. Genes and germline are mouse. The read ends 4 residues shy of where the CDR3 ends; the end is completed using the germline J gene. The rearrangement uses TRBV13-1 and TRBJ2-1, with TRBD1 identical over 7 bases. V lost 0 bases, J lost 2 bases, and 2 bases stayed unmatched. The germline CDR1 and CDR2 sequences are NSHNY and SYGAGN. The CDR3 loop spans 15 amino acids. The covered CDR3 bases are TGTGCCAGCAGTGATGCCGGGACAGACTATGCT. Its protein is CASSDAGTDYA. The full CDR3 is CASSDAGTDYAEQFF.

Ten or more counts support this clone. The genes are named according to mouse. The missing CDR3 end, 4 residues past where the read stops, is filled in from the germline J gene. The chain employs TRBV13-1 and TRBJ2-7, with D possibly TRBD1 on 6 matching bases. Germline-derived CDR1 and CDR2 are NSHNY and SYGAGN. The CDR3 extends over 11 amino acids. CDR3 region: CASSQGYEQYF. The sequenced CDR3 bases are TGTGCCAGCAGTCAGGGGTAT.

At least ten counts were recorded for this clone. Mouse names are used for the genes. The CDR3 is cut off 4 residues early in the read; its end comes from the germline J gene. V usage is TRBV13-1 and J usage is TRBJ2-7; 9 bases are shared with TRBD2. This CDR3 region has 13 residues. J gave up 3 bases and V 5 bases, and 3 bases lay outside the gene matches. CDR1 is NSHNY and CDR2 is SYGAGN in the germline V gene. CDR3 loop: CASRDWGLYEQYF. The part of the CDR3 DNA that was read is TGTGCCAGCAGGGACTGGGGTCTCTAT.

There are many counts of this clone. These gene names are mouse names. The observed sequence ends 4 residues before the CDR3 terminus, with the missing tail filled in from the germline J gene. The chain employs TRBV19 and TRBJ1-2, with 7 bases that match TRBD1. V shed 3 bases and J 0 bases; nucleotides not matched to a gene: 2. This CDR3 contains 14 residues. From germline, CDR1 is FNHDT and CDR2 SITEND (reference sequence). The DNA read from the CDR3 is TGTGCCAGCAGTAGGGACAGTTCAAACTCC. Residues: CASSRDSSNS. The whole CDR3 region reads CASSRDSSNSDYTF.

This clone came up many times. The gene names given are mouse names. The read falls 4 residues short of the CDR3 end, and the missing part is taken from the germline J gene. The chain couples TRBV14 to TRBJ2-3, with 9 positions matching TRBD2. Germline-derived CDR1 and CDR2 are SGHDT and FRDEAV. V shed 2 bases, J shed 0 bases, and the junction held 1 base outside the gene matches. This CDR3 spans 15 amino acids. The part of the CDR3 DNA that was read is TGTGCCAGCAGTTTGACTGGGGGTAGTGCAGAA. It is translated as CASSLTGGSAE. The full CDR3 reads CASSLTGGSAETLYF.

This clone is medium-sized in the sample. Gene names refer to mouse genes. Read data end 4 residues before the CDR3 end; the end is taken from the germline J gene. V usage is TRBV1 and J usage is TRBJ2-1, with D possibly matching TRBD1 (6 bases). Trimming cost V 2 bases and J 4 bases, with 12 bases left between them. This CDR3 is 15 amino acids long. The V gene's germline CDR1 is NSQYPW and CDR2 LRSPGD (reference sequence). The DNA read from the CDR3 is TGCACCTGCAGTGCACCCGGGACAAAGTATGCT. Protein product: CTCSAPGTKYA. The CDR3 in full is CTCSAPGTKYAEQFF.

At least ten counts were recorded for this clone. The germline and genes are mouse ones. The observed sequence ends 4 residues before the CDR3 terminus, with the missing tail filled in from the germline J gene. The chain is built from TRBV13-2 and TRBJ1-4; 8 bases map to TRBD1. The germline V gene encodes CDR1 NNHNN and CDR2 SYGAGS (reference sequence). The CDR3 covers 14 residues. J was trimmed by 4 bases and V by 3 bases; bases with no gene match: 2. The covered CDR3 bases are TGTGCCAGCGGTGGGACAGGGTTCAACGAA. This gives the protein CASGGTGFNE. From start to end, the CDR3 is CASGGTGFNERLFF.

Many counts were recorded for this clone. These gene names are mouse names. The CDR3 end falls 4 residues outside the read, so it is completed with the germline J gene. V is TRBV19 and J is TRBJ2-4; 9 bases line up with TRBD2. In germline, CDR1 is FNHDT, CDR2 SITEND (reference sequence). The CDR3 consists of 14 residues. The CDR3 sequence: CASSITGGRNTLYF. CDR3 DNA, as far as it was read: TGTGCCAGCAGTATTACTGGGGGGCGAAAC.

This clone appeared many times. Gene names denote mouse genes. The read is 4 residues too short to cover the CDR3 end, so that end is filled in from the germline J gene. This sequence joins TRBV13-3 and TRBJ2-2; D not certain. Trimming took 7 bases from V and 5 from J, leaving 9 bases between them. Germline V gene data show CDR1 as NNHDY and CDR2 as SYVADS. The length of the CDR3 is 12 residues. The CDR3 bases that were read are TGTGCCAGCGCCGCCAGGACCGGG. The encoded protein is CASAARTG. In full, the CDR3 is CASAARTGQLYF.

This clone was picked up many times. Genes and germline come from the mouse. The sequenced fragment ends 4 residues before the CDR3 boundary, so the rest is inferred from the germline J gene. The chain recombines TRBV13-3 with TRBJ2-7; 7 bases map to TRBD2. The CDR3 extends over 14 amino acids. V shed 1 base and J 0 bases; nucleotides not matched to a gene: 1. Germline lookup yields CDR1 NNHDY and CDR2 SYVADS. The CDR3 reads CASSDLGVSYEQYF. The covered CDR3 bases are TGTGCCAGCAGTGATCTGGGGGTCTCCTAT.

This clone was counted only a few times. The gene names given are mouse names. Read sequence stops 4 residues before the CDR3 end, and the germline J gene provides the missing end. The chain employs TRBV17 and TRBJ2-3; TRBD1 matches at 9 bases. The CDR3 spans 16 residues. V lost 3 bases and J lost 1; bases outside the gene matches: 5. Looked up from germline, CDR1 is MNHDT and CDR2 is YYDKIL. Partial CDR3 DNA: TGTGCTAGCAGTAGTCTTGGGACAGGGCGTGCAGAA. Its protein product is CASSSLGTGRAE. The whole CDR3 protein reads CASSSLGTGRAETLYF.